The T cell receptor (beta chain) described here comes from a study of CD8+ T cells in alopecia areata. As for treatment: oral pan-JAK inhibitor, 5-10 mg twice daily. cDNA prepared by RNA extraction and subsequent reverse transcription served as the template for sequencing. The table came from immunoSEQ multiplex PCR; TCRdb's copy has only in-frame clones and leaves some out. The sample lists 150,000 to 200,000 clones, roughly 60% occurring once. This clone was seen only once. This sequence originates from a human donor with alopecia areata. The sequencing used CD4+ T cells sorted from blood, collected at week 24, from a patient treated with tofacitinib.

As DNA, the CDR3 is TGTGCCTGGAGTCCTGCCGGGACAGGGAGAGGCGAGCAGTACTTC. This translates into CAWSPAGTGRGEQYF. This chain connects TRBV30 to TRBJ2-7; 9 positions match TRBD1. The CDR3 has 15 amino acids. Germline V CDR1 and CDR2: GTSNPN, SVGIG (reference sequence). V lost 2 bases to trimming and J lost 6 bases; unmatched junction nucleotides: 11.